The 32 T cell receptor beta chains reported below all come from one sample, sequenced in a study of OX40 agonist ivuxolimab in advanced cancers. This table comes from immunoSEQ multiplex PCR, and its TCRdb copy is limited to in-frame clones, with some not included. The sample gives about 18,000 clones, 80% of which show up once; approximately 24% is in the top ten. Sample: CD4+ or CD8+ T cells sorted from blood, taken in a trial of the OX40 agonist ivuxolimab. Source of these receptors: an adult with an advanced solid tumor such as melanoma, head and neck, liver or kidney cancer.

The chain combines TRBV5-6 with TRBJ2-5; D is possibly TRBD2 (6 bases). CDR3 length: 15 residues. Trimming pared 7 bases from V and 5 bases from J, leaving 21 bases between. Per germline, CDR1 SGHDT and CDR2 YYEEEE. The CDR3 loop is CASRTNHLGRETQYF. The CDR3 DNA sequence: TGTGCCAGCCGCACAAACCACTTGGGGAGGGAGACCCAGTACTTC.

This clone showed up just once. This chain connects TRBV28 to TRBJ2-6; the D gene is possibly TRBD2 (5 bases). The V and J ends lost 8 bases and 0 bases respectively, with 8 bases between them. The CDR3 length is 14 residues. Germline V lookup: CDR1 MDHEN, CDR2 SYDVKM. Here the CDR3 reads CASQRNSGANVLTF. The CDR3 nucleotides read TGTGCCAGCCAGCGGAACTCTGGGGCCAACGTCCTGACTTTC. Filled out from reference TRBV28 and TRBJ2-6, the complete variable domain reads DVKVTQSSRYLVKRTGEKVFLECVQDMDHENMFWYRQDPGLGLRLIYFSYDVKMKEKGDIPEGYSVSREKKERFSLILESASTNQTSMYLCASQRNSGANVLTFGAGSRLTVL.

This chain links TRBV15 with TRBJ1-2; maybe TRBD1 (6 bases). CDR3 length: 16 residues. The V and J ends lost 1 base and 8 bases respectively, with 20 bases between them. Germline V gene sequence: CDR1 LNHNV, CDR2 YYDKDF (reference sequence). CDR3 DNA sequence: TGTGCCACCAGCAGAGTTCGAAACAGGGCCCCTGGAGGCTACACCTTC. This codes for CATSRVRNRAPGGYTF.

This clone was picked up a small number of times. The chain uses TRBV14 and TRBJ1-1; 8 positions match TRBD1. CDR1 is SGHDN and CDR2 is FVKESK in the germline V gene. The V segment lost 5 bases and the J segment 1 base; nucleotides outside the gene matches: 6. This CDR3 is built from 15 residues. As DNA, the CDR3 is TGTGCCAGCAGCACCTGGACAGGGACGAACACTGAAGCTTTCTTT. Translating it yields CASSTWTGTNTEAFF. The full variable domain, in which reference TRBV14 and TRBJ1-1 provide the parts outside the CDR3, is EAGVTQFPSHSVIEKGQTVTLRCDPISGHDNLYWYRRVMGKEIKFLLHFVKESKQDESGMPNNRFLAERTGGTYSTLKVQPAELEDSGVYFCASSTWTGTNTEAFFGQGTRLTVV.

This clone was observed once. This rearrangement joins TRBV5-1 to TRBJ1-5, with D possibly being TRBD1 (5 bases). There are 14 residues in the CDR3. Germline loops: CDR1 SGHRS, CDR2 YFSETQ. The germline V and J ends were trimmed by 4 bases and 1 base, with 9 bases remaining between them. CDR3 in amino acids: CASSPGTSNQPQHF. The CDR3 DNA sequence: TGCGCCAGCAGCCCCGGGACCAGCAATCAGCCCCAGCATTTT.

This clone was detected a few times. The chain employs TRBV7-9 and TRBJ1-5; no definite D call. The V end was cut by 1 base, the J end by 9 bases, with 16 bases between. Germline values: CDR1 SEHNR, CDR2 FQNEAQ (reference sequence). The CDR3 has 15 residues. The CDR3, as DNA: TGTGCCAGCAGCTTAGTGGTCTCGGAGCCGGGGCCCCAGCATTTT. Residues: CASSLVVSEPGPQHF. The entire variable domain, with the rest obtained from reference TRBV7-9 and TRBJ1-5, is as follows: DTGVSQNPRHKITKRGQNVTFRCDPISEHNRLYWYRQTLGQGPEFLTYFQNEAQLEKSRLLSDRFSAERPKGSFSTLEIQRTEQGDSAMYLCASSLVVSEPGPQHFGDGTRLSIL.

The J gene is TRBJ2-7, the V gene TRBV6-5; a possible D gene is TRBD1 (6 bases). Trimming cost V 2 bases and J 5 bases, with 16 bases left between them. This CDR3 comprises 15 residues. Germline V CDR1 and CDR2: MNHEY, SVGAGI. CDR3 nucleotides: TGTGCCAGCAGTTACCTCGCAGGGGTGATGCACGAGCAGTACTTC. Encoded protein: CASSYLAGVMHEQYF.

CDR3 sequence: CASSIPFGGSWGEQFF. The DNA for the CDR3 is TGTGCCAGTAGTATCCCCTTTGGCGGGAGTTGGGGTGAGCAGTTCTTC. V and J are TRBV19 and TRBJ2-1, with 7 positions matching TRBD2. Germline CDR1 is LNHDA and CDR2 is SQIVND (reference sequence). CDR3 length equals 16 residues. Losses at the gene ends were 3 bases for V and 9 bases for J; bases not matched to a gene: 14.

This clone appeared once. The chain links TRBV5-5 to TRBJ2-5; 8 nucleotides match TRBD1. Germline-derived CDR1 and CDR2 are SGHKS and YYEKEE (reference sequence). V lost 5 bases, J lost 1 base, and 7 bases stayed unmatched. The CDR3 contains 15 residues. The CDR3, as DNA: TGTGCCAGCAGGACGACAGGGGACCCCCAAGAGACCCAGTACTTC. It is translated as CASRTTGDPQETQYF.

This chain uses TRBV12-5 with TRBJ2-1; D is possibly TRBD1 (5 bases). V lost 3 bases and J lost 5, with 8 bases in between. CDR1 is LGHNT, CDR2 FRNRAP, per germline. This CDR3 comprises 13 residues. The CDR3 spells CASGLTGNNEQFF. The DNA for the CDR3 is TGTGCTAGTGGTTTAACAGGAAACAATGAGCAGTTCTTC.

This clone was picked up one time. The chain is built from TRBV5-1 and TRBJ2-1, with 8 positions matching TRBD2. Germline CDR1 is SGHRS and CDR2 is YFSETQ. CDR3 length: 15 amino acids. The V and J ends lost 0 bases and 2 bases, in that order; junction bases with no gene match: 1. The DNA of the CDR3 is TGCGCCAGCAGCTTGGTCGGGGGGGCCTACAATGAGCAGTTCTTC. Translated, it gives CASSLVGGAYNEQFF.

This sequence joins TRBV7-2 and TRBJ2-2, with 8 nucleotides matching TRBD1. The CDR3 runs 14 residues. V lost 4 bases and J lost 9; bases outside the gene matches: 7. Germline V gene data show CDR1 as SGHTA and CDR2 as FQGNSA. The CDR3 here is CASSSTGAPRELFF. CDR3 DNA sequence: TGTGCCAGCAGCTCGACAGGGGCCCCCCGGGAGCTGTTTTTT.

This chain uses TRBV7-6 with TRBJ2-7; 11 positions agree with TRBD1. With V trimmed by 2 bases and J by 3 bases, 3 bases remained unmatched. This CDR3 has 15 residues. Germline lookup yields CDR1 SGHVS and CDR2 FNYEAQ. The CDR3 protein is CASSLFGTGGYEQYF. The CDR3 nucleotides are TGTGCCAGCAGCTTATTCGGGACAGGGGGCTACGAGCAGTACTTC.

V gene TRBV29-1 combines with J gene TRBJ1-2; perhaps TRBD1 as D (6 bases). The CDR3 has 14 amino acids. V was shortened by 0 bases and J by 4 bases, with 12 bases between the two germline ends. Germline V gene sequence: CDR1 SQVTM, CDR2 ANQGSEA. The CDR3 nucleotides read TGCAGCGTTGAAGATCGGGGGGCTGGCTATGGCTACACCTTC. Translation: CSVEDRGAGYGYTF. Drawing the rest from reference TRBV29-1 and TRBJ1-2, the complete variable domain is SAVISQKPSRDICQRGTSLTIQCQVDSQVTMMFWYRQQPGQSLTLIATANQGSEATYESGFVIDKFPISRPNLTFSTLTVSNMSPEDSSIYLCSVEDRGAGYGYTFGSGTRLTVV.

The DNA for the CDR3 is TGTGCTAGTGGTTATCAGGGGTATGCCACTGAAGCTTTCTTT. Protein product: CASGYQGYATEAFF. The chain is built from TRBV12-5 and TRBJ1-1; D is possibly TRBD1 (6 bases). V lost 4 bases, J lost 4 bases, and 13 bases lay in between. CDR1 is LGHNT, CDR2 FRNRAP, per germline. The CDR3 is 14 residues long.

The chain employs TRBV4-1 and TRBJ2-3; D uncertain. V was clipped by 1 base and J by 0 bases, with 11 bases between them. CDR1 is MGHRA and CDR2 is YSYEKL in the germline V gene. The CDR3 spans 16 residues. CDR3 in amino acids: CASSQGRRASTDTQYF. The CDR3 nucleotides read TGCGCCAGCAGCCAAGGCCGCCGGGCCAGCACAGATACGCAGTATTTT.

The genes are TRBV7-9 and TRBJ2-7, with D tentatively TRBD2 (6 bases). This CDR3 contains 13 residues. V was pared by 3 bases and J by 5 bases, with 11 bases between. CDR1 SEHNR and CDR2 FQNEAQ come from the germline V gene (reference sequence). The CDR3 sequence is CASSFQGGDEQYF. The CDR3 DNA follows: TGTGCCAGCAGCTTCCAAGGAGGGGACGAGCAGTACTTC.

This clone was recorded once. The rearrangement joins TRBV4-1 to TRBJ1-2; 7 nucleotides line up with TRBD1. The germline V gene encodes CDR1 MGHRA and CDR2 YSYEKL. V lost 6 bases and J lost 0; bases outside the gene matches: 4. The CDR3 runs to 14 residues. The CDR3 bases are TGCGCCAGCAGTGCGGACAGGACTAACTATGGCTACACCTTC. It yields the protein CASSADRTNYGYTF.

The chain uses TRBV19 and TRBJ1-5, with a possible D match to TRBD1 (5 bases). CDR1 LNHDA and CDR2 SQIVND come from the germline V gene (reference sequence). Trimming left V 1 base short and J 2 bases short, with 9 bases between. CDR3 length: 15 amino acids. The CDR3 DNA is TGTGCCAGTAGTATAGCGGGCAGGGGCAATCAGCCCCAGCATTTT. As protein: CASSIAGRGNQPQHF.

V is TRBV14 and J is TRBJ2-5, with D unclear. Germline lookup yields CDR1 SGHDN and CDR2 FVKESK. The V end lost 0 bases, the J end lost 7 bases, and 9 bases lay between the germline ends. This CDR3 contains 13 residues. CDR3 protein: CASSQETGWTQYF. CDR3 DNA: TGTGCCAGCAGCCAAGAAACCGGGTGGACCCAGTACTTC.

V gene TRBV21-1 combines with J gene TRBJ2-4; the D call in the table, TRBD1, was not verified against the DNA. TRBV21-1 is a pseudogene. The CDR3 contains 16 residues. CDR3 protein: CASSRILTELINIQYF. CDR3 DNA: TGTGCCAGCAGCAGAATTTTGACAGAATTAATAAACATTCAGTACTTC.

In this sample, this clone turned up once. V and J are TRBV19 and TRBJ2-2; 10 nucleotides match TRBD1. The junction had 10 bases not matched to a gene; V was cut back by 6 bases and J by 3 bases. The CDR3 is 17 amino acids. Germline CDR1 and CDR2: LNHDA and SQIVND (reference sequence). CDR3 region: CASSDPGQGTDTGELFF. Written as DNA, the CDR3 is TGTGCCAGTAGCGATCCGGGACAGGGGACCGACACCGGGGAGCTGTTTTTT.

This clone was observed a handful of times. The chain couples TRBV18 to TRBJ2-6, with D perhaps TRBD1 (6 bases). Germline V gene sequence: CDR1 KGHSH, CDR2 LQKENI. V was shortened by 2 bases and J by 2 bases, with 13 bases between the two germline ends. The CDR3 is made up of 17 amino acids. CDR3 in amino acids: CASSPMTGEAGANVLTF. DNA of the CDR3: TGTGCCAGCTCACCAATGACAGGTGAGGCTGGGGCCAACGTCCTGACTTTC.

The chain is built from TRBV9 and TRBJ1-4; 9 bases fit TRBD1. The germline V gene has CDR1 SGDLS and CDR2 YYNGEE. The junction had 6 bases not matched to a gene; V was cut back by 1 base and J by 8 bases. The CDR3 is made up of 15 amino acids. Here the CDR3 DNA reads TGTGCCAGCAGCGTACGGGACAGGGAAGGAGAAAAACTGTTTTTT. Encoded protein: CASSVRDREGEKLFF.

This clone occurred once. CDR3 loop: CASSEYWNDPFF. The DNA for the CDR3 is TGTGCCAGCAGTGAATACTGGAACGATCCGTTCTTC. The chain recombines TRBV25-1 with TRBJ2-1; the D is unclear. Trimming stripped 0 bases from V and 15 bases from J, with 12 bases between. The CDR3 has 12 amino acids. From germline, CDR1 is MGHDK and CDR2 SYGVNS.

By share of the sample, this clone is medium-sized (0.01 to 0.1%). In DNA form, the CDR3 reads TGTGCCAGCAGTCCGGACAGAAAACAGCCCCAGCATTTT. It yields the protein CASSPDRKQPQHF. The V call is TRBV6-6, the J call TRBJ1-5; a weak D match, TRBD1 (6 bases). The CDR3 runs to 13 residues. V gave up 5 bases and J gave up 7 bases, with 12 bases separating them. Germline V CDR1 and CDR2: MNHNY, SVGAGI (reference sequence).

This sequence joins TRBV11-3 and TRBJ2-1; possibly TRBD1 for D (5 bases). The CDR3 loop spans 16 amino acids. Germline CDR1 reads SGHNT; CDR2 reads YENEEA. V lost 1 base and J 3 bases, leaving 13 bases between the germline ends. CDR3: CASSLGRQNLYNEQFF. For the CDR3, the DNA is TGTGCCAGCAGCTTAGGCCGACAGAACCTCTACAATGAGCAGTTCTTC.

This clone was seen more than once but under ten times. V is TRBV21-1 and J is TRBJ1-1; the table's D call, TRBD1, has no DNA check behind it. TRBV21-1 is a known pseudogene. This CDR3 region has 17 residues. The CDR3 nucleotides are TGTGCCAGCAGCAAACACAGTCGAGTACGAATATTCACTGAAGCTTTCTTT. Residues: CASSKHSRVRIFTEAFF.

The V call is TRBV6-5, the J call TRBJ2-7; TRBD2 aligns across 8 bases. Germline CDR1 and CDR2: MNHEY and SVGAGI. V trimming: 2 bases; J trimming: 5 bases; junction bases outside the gene matches: 8. The CDR3 is 15 amino acids. This chain's CDR3 is CASSYTGGVSHEQYF. CDR3 coding DNA: TGTGCCAGCAGTTACACCGGGGGGGTTAGTCACGAGCAGTACTTC.

Only a few counts were recorded for this clone. V gene TRBV27 combines with J gene TRBJ2-7; no definite D call. Germline V gene sequence: CDR1 MNHEY, CDR2 SMNVEV (reference sequence). With 3 bases removed from V and 4 bases from J, the gap between germline ends came to 7 bases. The CDR3 runs 12 residues. CDR3 region: CASSLGGYEQYF. The CDR3 DNA sequence: TGTGCCAGCAGTTTGGGCGGATACGAGCAGTACTTC.

This clone has more than one count but fewer than ten. V is TRBV9 and J is TRBJ1-4; the D gene is possibly TRBD1 (6 bases). The CDR3 covers 15 residues. V was pared by 2 bases and J by 7 bases, with 15 bases between. Germline V CDR1 and CDR2: SGDLS, YYNGEE. The chain's CDR3 is CASSVGDRFVEKLFF. Here the CDR3 DNA reads TGTGCCAGCAGCGTCGGAGACAGGTTTGTTGAAAAACTGTTTTTT.

The chain has TRBV18 and TRBJ2-4; tentatively, D is TRBD1 (6 bases). V lost 8 bases, J lost 7 bases, and 15 bases lay in between. The CDR3 totals 13 residues. Germline V gene lookup returns CDR1 KGHSH and CDR2 LQKENI. The CDR3 nucleotides read TGTGCCAGCCTTCTTCCAGGGGAGAACATTCAGTACTTC. Amino acids: CASLLPGENIQYF. Together with reference TRBV18 and TRBJ2-4, the CDR3 gives the full variable domain: NAGVMQNPRHLVRRRGQEARLRCSPMKGHSHVYWYRQLPEEGLKFMVYLQKENIIDESGMPKERFSAEFPKEGPSILRIQQVVRGDSAAYFCASLLPGENIQYFGAGTRLSVL.